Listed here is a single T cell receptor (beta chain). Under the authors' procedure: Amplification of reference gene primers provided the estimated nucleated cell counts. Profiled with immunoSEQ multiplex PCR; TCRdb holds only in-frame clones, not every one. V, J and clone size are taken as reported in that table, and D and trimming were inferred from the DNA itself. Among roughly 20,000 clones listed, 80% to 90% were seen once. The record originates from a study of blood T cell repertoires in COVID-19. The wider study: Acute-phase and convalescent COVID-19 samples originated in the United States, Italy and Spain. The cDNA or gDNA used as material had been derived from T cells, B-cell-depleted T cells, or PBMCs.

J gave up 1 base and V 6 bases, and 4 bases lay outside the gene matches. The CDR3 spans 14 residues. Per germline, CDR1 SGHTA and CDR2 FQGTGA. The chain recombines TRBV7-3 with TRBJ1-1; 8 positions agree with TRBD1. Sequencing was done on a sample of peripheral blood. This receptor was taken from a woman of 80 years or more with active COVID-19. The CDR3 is CASSPTGGNTEAFF. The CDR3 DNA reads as TGTGCCAGCAGTCCTACAGGGGGGAACACTGAAGCTTTCTTT.